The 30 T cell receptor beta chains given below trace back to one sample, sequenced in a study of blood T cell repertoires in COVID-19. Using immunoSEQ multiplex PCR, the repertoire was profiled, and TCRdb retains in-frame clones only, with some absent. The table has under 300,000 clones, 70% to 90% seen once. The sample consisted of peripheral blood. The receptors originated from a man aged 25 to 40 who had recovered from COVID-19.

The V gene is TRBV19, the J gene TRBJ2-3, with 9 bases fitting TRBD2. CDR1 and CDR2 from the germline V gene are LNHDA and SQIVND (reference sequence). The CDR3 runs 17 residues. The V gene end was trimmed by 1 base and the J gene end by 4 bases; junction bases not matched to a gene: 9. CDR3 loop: CASSIGGGATLADTQYF. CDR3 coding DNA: TGTGCCAGTAGTATAGGCGGGGGGGCCACCTTGGCAGATACGCAGTATTTT.

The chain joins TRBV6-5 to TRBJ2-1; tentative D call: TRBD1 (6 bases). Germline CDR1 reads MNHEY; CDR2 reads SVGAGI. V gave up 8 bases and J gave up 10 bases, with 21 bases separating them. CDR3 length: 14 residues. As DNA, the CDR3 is TGTGCCAGCCAAGACGTAAGAGTACAGGGAGAGCAGTTCTTC. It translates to CASQDVRVQGEQFF.

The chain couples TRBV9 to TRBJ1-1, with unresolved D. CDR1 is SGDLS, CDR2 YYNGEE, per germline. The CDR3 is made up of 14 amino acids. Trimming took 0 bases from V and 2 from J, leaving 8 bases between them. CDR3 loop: CASSVEPVNTEAFF. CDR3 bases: TGTGCCAGCAGCGTAGAACCGGTTAACACTGAAGCTTTCTTT.

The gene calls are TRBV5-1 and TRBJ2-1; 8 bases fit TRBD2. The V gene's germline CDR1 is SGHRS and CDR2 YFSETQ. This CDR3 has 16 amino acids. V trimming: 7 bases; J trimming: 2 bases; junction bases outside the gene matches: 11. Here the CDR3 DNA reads TGCGCCAGCTCCCGAGGCGGCGGGGGGACCTACAATGAGCAGTTCTTC. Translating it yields CASSRGGGGTYNEQFF.

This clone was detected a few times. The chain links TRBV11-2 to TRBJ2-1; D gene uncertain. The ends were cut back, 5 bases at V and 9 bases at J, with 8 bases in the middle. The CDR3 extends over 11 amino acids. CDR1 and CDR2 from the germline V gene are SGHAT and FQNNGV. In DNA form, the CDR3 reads TGTGCCAGCAGCGAAACGGTTGAGCAGTTCTTC. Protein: CASSETVEQFF.

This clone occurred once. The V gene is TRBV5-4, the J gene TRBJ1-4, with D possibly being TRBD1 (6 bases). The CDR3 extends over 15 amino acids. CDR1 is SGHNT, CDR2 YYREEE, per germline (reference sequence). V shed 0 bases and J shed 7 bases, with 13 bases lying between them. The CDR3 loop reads CASSLDSGRGEKLFF. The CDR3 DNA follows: TGTGCCAGCAGCTTGGATTCAGGCAGGGGTGAAAAACTGTTTTTT.

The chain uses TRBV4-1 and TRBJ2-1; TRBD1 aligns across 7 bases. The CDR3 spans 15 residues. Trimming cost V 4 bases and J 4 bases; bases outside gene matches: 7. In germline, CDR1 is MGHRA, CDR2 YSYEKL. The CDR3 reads CASSLRQGDYNEQFF. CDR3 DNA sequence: TGCGCCAGCAGCCTACGACAGGGAGATTACAATGAGCAGTTCTTC.

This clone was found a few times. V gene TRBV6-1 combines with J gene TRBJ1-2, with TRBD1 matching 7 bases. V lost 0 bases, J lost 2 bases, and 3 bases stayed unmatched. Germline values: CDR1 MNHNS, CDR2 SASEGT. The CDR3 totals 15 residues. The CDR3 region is CASSEATGPNYGYTF. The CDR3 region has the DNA TGTGCCAGCAGTGAAGCGACAGGGCCCAACTATGGCTACACCTTC.

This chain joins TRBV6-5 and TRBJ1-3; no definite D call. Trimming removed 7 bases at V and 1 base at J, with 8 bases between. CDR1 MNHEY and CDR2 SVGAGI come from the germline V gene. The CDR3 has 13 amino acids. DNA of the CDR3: TGTGCCAGCAATACAGCTTCTGGAAACACCATATATTTT. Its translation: CASNTASGNTIYF.

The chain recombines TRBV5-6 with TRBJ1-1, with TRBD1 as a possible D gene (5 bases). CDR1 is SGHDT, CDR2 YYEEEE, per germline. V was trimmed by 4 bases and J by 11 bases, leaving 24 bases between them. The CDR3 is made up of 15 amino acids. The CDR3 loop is CASSPIGDRGFRAFF. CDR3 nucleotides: TGTGCCAGCAGCCCTATCGGAGATAGGGGATTTCGGGCTTTCTTT.

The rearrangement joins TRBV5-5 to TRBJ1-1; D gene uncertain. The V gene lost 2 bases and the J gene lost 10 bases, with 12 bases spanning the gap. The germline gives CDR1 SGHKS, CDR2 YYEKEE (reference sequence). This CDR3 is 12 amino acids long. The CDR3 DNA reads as TGTGCCAGCAGCTTAAGTCTAAAAAGAGCTTTCTTT. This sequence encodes CASSLSLKRAFF.

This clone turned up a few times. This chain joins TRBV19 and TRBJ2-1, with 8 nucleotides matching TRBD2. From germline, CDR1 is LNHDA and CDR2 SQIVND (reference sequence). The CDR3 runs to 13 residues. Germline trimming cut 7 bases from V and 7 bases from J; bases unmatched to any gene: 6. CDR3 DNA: TGTGCCAGTATGGGGACTAGTCGGAATGAGCAGTTCTTC. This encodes CASMGTSRNEQFF.

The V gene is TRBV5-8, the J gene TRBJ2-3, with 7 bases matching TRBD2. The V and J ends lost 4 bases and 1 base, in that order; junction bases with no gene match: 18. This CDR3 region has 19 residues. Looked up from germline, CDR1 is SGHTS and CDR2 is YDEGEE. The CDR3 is CASSRTIAGGPARTDTQYF. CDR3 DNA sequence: TGTGCCAGCAGCCGCACTATAGCGGGTGGACCCGCCCGCACAGATACGCAGTATTTT.

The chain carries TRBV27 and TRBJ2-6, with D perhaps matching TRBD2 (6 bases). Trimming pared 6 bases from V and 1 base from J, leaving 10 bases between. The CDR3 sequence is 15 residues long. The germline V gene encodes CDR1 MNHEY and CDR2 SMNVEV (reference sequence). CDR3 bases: TGTGCCAGCAGCTCCGGGGGATCTGGGGCCAACGTCCTGACTTTC. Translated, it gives CASSSGGSGANVLTF.

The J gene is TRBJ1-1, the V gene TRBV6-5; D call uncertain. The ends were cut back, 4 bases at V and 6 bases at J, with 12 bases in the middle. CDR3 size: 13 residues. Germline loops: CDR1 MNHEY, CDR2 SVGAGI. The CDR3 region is CASSWVQSPEAFF. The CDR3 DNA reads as TGTGCCAGCAGTTGGGTACAGAGTCCTGAAGCTTTCTTT.

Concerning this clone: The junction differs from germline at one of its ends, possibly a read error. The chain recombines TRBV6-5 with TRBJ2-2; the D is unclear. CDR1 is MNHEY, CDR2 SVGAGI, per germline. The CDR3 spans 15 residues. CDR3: CASSYRLANSGELFF. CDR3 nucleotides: TGTGCCAGCAGTTACCGGCTCGCGAACAGCGGGGAGCTGTTTTTT.

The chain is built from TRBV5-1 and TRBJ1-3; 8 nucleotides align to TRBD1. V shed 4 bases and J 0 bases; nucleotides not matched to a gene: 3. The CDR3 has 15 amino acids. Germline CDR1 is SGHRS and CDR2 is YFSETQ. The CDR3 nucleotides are TGCGCCAGCAGCATAGGGACAGGCTCTGGAAACACCATATATTTT. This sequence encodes CASSIGTGSGNTIYF. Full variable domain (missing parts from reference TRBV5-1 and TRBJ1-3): KAGVTQTPRYLIKTRGQQVTLSCSPISGHRSVSWYQQTPGQGLQFLFEYFSETQRNKGNFPGRFSGRQFSNSRSEMNVSTLELGDSALYLCASSIGTGSGNTIYFGEGSWLTVV.

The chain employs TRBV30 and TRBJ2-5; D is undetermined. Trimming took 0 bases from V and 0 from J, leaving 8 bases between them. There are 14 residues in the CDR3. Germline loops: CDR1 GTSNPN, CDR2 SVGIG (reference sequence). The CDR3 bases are TGTGCCTGGAGTGTCAAACAGAACCAAGAGACCCAGTACTTC. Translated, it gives CAWSVKQNQETQYF.

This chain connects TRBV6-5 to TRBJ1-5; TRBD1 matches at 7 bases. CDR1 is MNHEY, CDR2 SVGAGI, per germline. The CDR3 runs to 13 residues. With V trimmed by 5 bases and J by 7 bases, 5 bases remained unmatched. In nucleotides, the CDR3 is TGTGCCAGCAGTCACGACAGGGCACAGCCCCAGCATTTT. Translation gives CASSHDRAQPQHF.

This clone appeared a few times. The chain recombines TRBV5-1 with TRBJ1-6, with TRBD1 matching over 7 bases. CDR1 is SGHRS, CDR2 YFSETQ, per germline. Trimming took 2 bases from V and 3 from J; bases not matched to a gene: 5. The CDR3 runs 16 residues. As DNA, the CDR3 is TGCGCCAGCAGCTTCGGCACAGGGGACTATAATTCACCCCTCCACTTT. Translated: CASSFGTGDYNSPLHF.

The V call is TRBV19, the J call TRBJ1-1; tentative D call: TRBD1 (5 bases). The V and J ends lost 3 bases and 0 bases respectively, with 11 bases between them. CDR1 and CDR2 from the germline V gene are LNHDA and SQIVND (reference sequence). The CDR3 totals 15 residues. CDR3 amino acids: CASSMTGGMNTEAFF. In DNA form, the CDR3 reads TGTGCCAGTAGTATGACGGGGGGTATGAACACTGAAGCTTTCTTT.

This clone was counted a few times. The CDR3 sequence is CASSQGGSGNTIYF. CDR3 nucleotides: TGTGCCAGCAGCCAAGGCGGTTCTGGAAACACCATATATTTT. The V gene is TRBV3-1 (or the pseudogene TRBV3-2), the J gene TRBJ1-3; no definite D call. The V gene's germline CDR1 is LGHDT and CDR2 YNNKEL (reference sequence). The CDR3 sequence is 14 residues long. V was clipped by 1 base and J by 1 base, with 5 bases between them.

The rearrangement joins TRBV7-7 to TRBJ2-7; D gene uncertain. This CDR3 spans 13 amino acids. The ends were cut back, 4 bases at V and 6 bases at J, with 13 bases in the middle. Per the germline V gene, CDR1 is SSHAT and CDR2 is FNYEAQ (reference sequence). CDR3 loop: CASSYDISLEQYF. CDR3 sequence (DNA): TGTGCCAGCAGCTACGACATCTCTCTCGAGCAGTACTTC.

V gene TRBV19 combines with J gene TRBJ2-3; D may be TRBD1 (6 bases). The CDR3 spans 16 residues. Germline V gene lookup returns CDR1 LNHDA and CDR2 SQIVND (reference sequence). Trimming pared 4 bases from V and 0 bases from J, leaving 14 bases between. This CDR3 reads CASSKRNRESTDTQYF. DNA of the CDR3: TGTGCCAGTAGTAAAAGAAACAGGGAAAGCACAGATACGCAGTATTTT.

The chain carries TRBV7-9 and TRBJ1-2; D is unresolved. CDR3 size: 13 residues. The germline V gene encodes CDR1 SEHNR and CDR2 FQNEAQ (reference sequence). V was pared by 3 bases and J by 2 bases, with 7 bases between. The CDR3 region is CASSFPPNYGYTF. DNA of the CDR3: TGTGCCAGCAGCTTTCCTCCGAACTATGGCTACACCTTC. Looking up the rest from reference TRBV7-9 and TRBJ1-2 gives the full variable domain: DTGVSQNPRHKITKRGQNVTFRCDPISEHNRLYWYRQTLGQGPEFLTYFQNEAQLEKSRLLSDRFSAERPKGSFSTLEIQRTEQGDSAMYLCASSFPPNYGYTFGSGTRLTVV.

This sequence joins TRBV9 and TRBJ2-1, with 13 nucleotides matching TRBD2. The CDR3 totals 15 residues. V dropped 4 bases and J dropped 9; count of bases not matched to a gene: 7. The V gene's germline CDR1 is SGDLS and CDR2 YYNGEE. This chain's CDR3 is CASSPRTSGGGEQFF. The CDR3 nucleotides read TGTGCCAGCAGCCCCCGAACTAGCGGGGGGGGTGAGCAGTTCTTC.

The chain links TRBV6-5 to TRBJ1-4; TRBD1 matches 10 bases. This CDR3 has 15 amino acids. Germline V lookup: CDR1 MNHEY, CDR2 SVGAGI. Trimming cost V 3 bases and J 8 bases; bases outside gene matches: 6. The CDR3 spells CASSYGTGEREKLFF. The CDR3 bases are TGTGCCAGCAGTTATGGGACAGGGGAAAGGGAAAAACTGTTTTTT.

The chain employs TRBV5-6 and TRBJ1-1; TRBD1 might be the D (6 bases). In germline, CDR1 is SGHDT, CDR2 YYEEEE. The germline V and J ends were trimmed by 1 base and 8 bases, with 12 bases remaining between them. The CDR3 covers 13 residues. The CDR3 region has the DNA TGTGCCAGCAGCTTGTTTCCCGGGACAGAAGCTTTCTTT. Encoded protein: CASSLFPGTEAFF.

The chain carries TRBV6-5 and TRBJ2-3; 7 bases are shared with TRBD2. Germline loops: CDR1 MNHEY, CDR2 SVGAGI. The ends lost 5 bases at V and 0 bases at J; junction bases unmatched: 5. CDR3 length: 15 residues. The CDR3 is CASSRAGSSTDTQYF. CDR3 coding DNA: TGTGCCAGCAGTCGAGCGGGGTCTAGCACAGATACGCAGTATTTT.

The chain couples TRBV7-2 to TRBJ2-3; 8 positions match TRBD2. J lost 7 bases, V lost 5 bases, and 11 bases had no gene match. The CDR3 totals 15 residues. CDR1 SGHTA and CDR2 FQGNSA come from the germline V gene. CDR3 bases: TGTGCCAGCAGCCTAAGCGGGGGCCTTCATCATACGCAGTATTTT. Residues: CASSLSGGLHHTQYF.